One sample yielded the 5 T cell receptor beta chains listed below, sequenced in a study of radiation and T cells in renal cell carcinoma. This table comes from immunoSEQ multiplex PCR, and its TCRdb copy is limited to in-frame clones, with some not included. The sample holds more than 95,000 clones; roughly 85% are singletons and the top ten take about 3%. As for time point: baseline pretreatment blood. The treatment here: 15 Gy SBRT to primary tumor, nephrectomy 4 weeks later. Source: blood, taken from a patient whose treatment included radiotherapy and nephrectomy. Source of these receptors: a woman aged 55-69 years with renal cell carcinoma.

The chain is built from TRBV2 and TRBJ2-7; D uncertain. The germline V gene encodes CDR1 SNHLY and CDR2 FYNNEI. The CDR3 is 14 amino acids. V shed 4 bases and J shed 3 bases, with 13 bases lying between them. In DNA, the CDR3 is TGTGCCAGCAGTGTAATGGTGGCTTACTACGAGCAGTACTTC. It translates to CASSVMVAYYEQYF.

The rearrangement joins TRBV29-1 to TRBJ2-1, with TRBD2 matching over 8 bases. This CDR3 comprises 16 residues. V was pared by 7 bases and J by 0 bases, with 11 bases of the junction left unmatched. Germline-derived CDR1 and CDR2 are SQVTM and ANQGSEA. The CDR3 loop is CSARGGGTSSYNEQFF. The CDR3, as DNA: TGCAGCGCGCGGGGCGGGGGGACCAGCTCCTACAATGAGCAGTTCTTC.

The genes are TRBV6-5 and TRBJ2-3; 9 nucleotides agree with TRBD2. The V gene end was trimmed by 6 bases and the J gene end by 0 bases; junction bases not matched to a gene: 4. Germline V gene lookup returns CDR1 MNHEY and CDR2 SVGAGI. The CDR3 spans 15 residues. This CDR3 is CASSSAGGSTDTQYF. As DNA, the CDR3 is TGTGCCAGCAGCTCCGCGGGGGGGAGCACAGATACGCAGTATTTT.

V gene TRBV7-9 combines with J gene TRBJ1-6; a weak D match, TRBD1 (6 bases). V was pared by 6 bases and J by 5 bases, with 8 bases between. The CDR3 spans 13 residues. From germline, CDR1 is SEHNR and CDR2 FQNEAQ (reference sequence). This chain's CDR3 is CASRTGDNSPLHF. DNA of the CDR3: TGTGCCAGCAGGACAGGTGATAATTCACCCCTCCACTTT. Variable domain in full (rest from reference TRBV7-9 and TRBJ1-6): DTGVSQNPRHKITKRGQNVTFRCDPISEHNRLYWYRQTLGQGPEFLTYFQNEAQLEKSRLLSDRFSAERPKGSFSTLEIQRTEQGDSAMYLCASRTGDNSPLHFGNGTRLTVT.

Comment on this clone: A read error may explain this, as a much larger clone is one base away. This sample also contains other DNA sequences that code for the same CDR3. The chain couples TRBV5-1 to TRBJ1-1; D unclear. There are 11 residues in the CDR3. The germline V gene has CDR1 SGHRS and CDR2 YFSETQ. The CDR3: CASILDGEAFF. DNA for the CDR3: TGCGCCAGCATCCTCGACGGGGAAGCCTTCTTT.